This T cell receptor beta chain was captured in a study of T cells in localized non-small cell lung cancer. V lost 6 bases and J 4 bases, leaving 12 bases between the germline ends. The CDR3 runs 13 residues. The germline gives CDR1 MNHNY, CDR2 SVGAGI (reference sequence). Data came from immunoSEQ multiplex PCR; TCRdb stores just in-frame clones and leaves some out. Here the sample spans roughly 26,000 clones, 80% to 90% being singletons. General study results and limits: Adjacent lung was found to contain a median roughly 60 of the top 100 tumor clones. Among blood samples, higher T cell density accompanied longer overall survival. Uninvolved adjacent lung showed higher T cell clonality than tumor.

About this clone: Its target is not known.

The specimen was peripheral blood, collected before any cancer treatment. The sequence came from a female donor at least 60 years old with stage II squamous cell lung carcinoma. The chain has TRBV6-6 and TRBJ1-2; the D is unclear. CDR3 amino acids: CASSPRRFYGYTF. CDR3 in DNA: TGTGCCAGCAGCCCCAGACGGTTCTATGGCTACACCTTC.